This passage covers 8 T cell receptor beta chains from one sample sequenced in a study of T cells in Graves' hyperthyroidism and ophthalmopathy. The TCR beta CDR3 regions underwent amplification using RNA transcripts as the source. HTBI primers were employed in a first-round RT-PCR of the TCR CDR3. TCRdb passed the multiplex PCR reads through MiXCR, listing each CDR3 protein once. Here the sample spans under 400,000 distinct CDR3 sequences, 15% being singletons. Sequenced input: blood. The receptors shown here come from a woman aged 60-75 years with Graves' ophthalmopathy.

This chain connects TRBV14 to TRBJ1-5, with 9 bases matching TRBD1. The CDR3 length is 15 residues. Trimming at V came to 4 bases and at J to 7 bases, leaving 8 bases not matched to a gene. From germline, CDR1 is SGHDN and CDR2 FVKESK. The CDR3 loop is CASSLRTGEGQPQHF. The CDR3 DNA follows: TGTGCCAGCAGCCTTCGGACAGGGGAGGGCCAGCCCCAGCATTTT.

The chain couples TRBV5-1 to TRBJ1-4; 9 bases agree with TRBD1. The CDR3 contains 18 residues. Per the germline V gene, CDR1 is SGHRS and CDR2 is YFSETQ. V was pared by 3 bases and J by 5 bases, with 14 bases of the junction left unmatched. CDR3 region: CASSSSGTGRRGNEKLFF. In nucleotides, the CDR3 is TGCGCCAGCAGCTCCTCCGGGACAGGGAGGAGAGGGAATGAAAAACTGTTTTTT.

Only a few counts were recorded for this clonotype. The J gene is TRBJ2-5, the V gene TRBV18; 9 bases align to TRBD2. Germline assignment: CDR1 KGHSH and CDR2 LQKENI. J gave up 0 bases and V 3 bases, and 8 bases lay outside the gene matches. This CDR3 contains 17 residues. CDR3 in DNA: TGTGCCAGCTCACCCTCGCGACTAGCGGACGACCAAGAGACCCAGTACTTC. Residues: CASSPSRLADDQETQYF.

Ten or more counts support this clonotype. The rearrangement joins TRBV2 to TRBJ1-5; 12 bases align to TRBD1. Germline CDR1 reads SNHLY; CDR2 reads FYNNEI. This CDR3 spans 14 amino acids. Trimming cost V 6 bases and J 7 bases; bases outside gene matches: 4. CDR3: CASSGTGGGQPQHF. The CDR3 DNA reads TGTGCCAGCAGCGGGACAGGGGGCGGACAGCCCCAGCATTTT.

This chain's CDR3 is CASSPLTGATDTQYF. DNA for the CDR3: TGTGCCAGCAGCCCCTTAACGGGAGCCACAGATACGCAGTATTTT. This sequence joins TRBV6-2 or TRBV6-3 and TRBJ2-3; maybe TRBD2 (6 bases). There are 15 residues in the CDR3. V dropped 6 bases and J dropped 2 bases, with 15 bases sitting between them. Germline lookup yields CDR1 MNHEY and CDR2 SVGEGT.

In this sample, this clonotype turned up a few times. J is TRBJ1-3 and V is TRBV6-1; TRBD1 matches at 9 bases. V lost 7 bases to trimming and J lost 1 base; unmatched junction nucleotides: 5. Germline lookup yields CDR1 MNHNS and CDR2 SASEGT. The CDR3 covers 15 residues. The CDR3 nucleotides read TGTGCCAGCACCGACGACAGGGGGTCTGGAAACACCATATATTTT. Its translation: CASTDDRGSGNTIYF.

The chain joins TRBV12-3 or TRBV12-4 to TRBJ2-5; 11 bases agree with TRBD1. V lost 1 base and J lost 7; bases outside the gene matches: 5. This CDR3 has 15 amino acids. The CDR3 nucleotides read TGTGCCAGCAGTTTAGAAGGGGGGACAGGGGGGACCCAGTACTTC. Amino acid sequence: CASSLEGGTGGTQYF.

The chain is built from TRBV2 and TRBJ2-7, with D unresolved. This CDR3 is 13 amino acids long. V shed 6 bases and J shed 6 bases, with 15 bases lying between them. Germline V lookup: CDR1 SNHLY, CDR2 FYNNEI. CDR3: CASSPDKGTEQYF. In nucleotides, the CDR3 is TGTGCCAGCAGCCCCGACAAGGGAACCGAGCAGTACTTC.